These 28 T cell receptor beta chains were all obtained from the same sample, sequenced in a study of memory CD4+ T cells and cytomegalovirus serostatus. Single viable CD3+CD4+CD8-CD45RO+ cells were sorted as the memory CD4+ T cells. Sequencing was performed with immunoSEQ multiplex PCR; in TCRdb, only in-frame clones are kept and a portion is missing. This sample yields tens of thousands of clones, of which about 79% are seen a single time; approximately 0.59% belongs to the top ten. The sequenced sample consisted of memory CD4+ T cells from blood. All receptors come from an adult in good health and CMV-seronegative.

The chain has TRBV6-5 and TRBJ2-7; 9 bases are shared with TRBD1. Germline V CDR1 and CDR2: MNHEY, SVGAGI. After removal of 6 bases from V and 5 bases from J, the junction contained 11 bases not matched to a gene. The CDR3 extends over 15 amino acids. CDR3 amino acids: CASRFGQGIADEQYF. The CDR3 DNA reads TGTGCCAGCAGATTTGGACAGGGGATCGCCGACGAGCAGTACTTC.

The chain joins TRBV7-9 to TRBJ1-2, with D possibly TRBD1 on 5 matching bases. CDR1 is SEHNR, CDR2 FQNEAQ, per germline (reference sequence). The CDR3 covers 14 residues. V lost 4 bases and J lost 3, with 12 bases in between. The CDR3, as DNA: TGTGCCAGCAGCTCTACCGGGACGGACTATGGCTACACCTTC. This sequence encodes CASSSTGTDYGYTF.

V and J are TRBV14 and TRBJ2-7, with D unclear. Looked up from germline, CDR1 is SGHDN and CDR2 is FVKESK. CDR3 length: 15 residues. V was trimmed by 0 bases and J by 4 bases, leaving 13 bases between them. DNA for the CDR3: TGTGCCAGCAGCCAAGATTATGTACAGCTTTACGAGCAGTACTTC. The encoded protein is CASSQDYVQLYEQYF.

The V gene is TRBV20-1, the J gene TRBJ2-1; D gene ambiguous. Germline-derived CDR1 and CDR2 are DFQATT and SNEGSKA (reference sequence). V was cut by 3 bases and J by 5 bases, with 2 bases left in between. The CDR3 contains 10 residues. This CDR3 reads CSASDNEQFF. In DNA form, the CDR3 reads TGCAGTGCTAGCGACAATGAGCAGTTCTTC.

The CDR3: CASRIQGNTEAFF. For the CDR3, the DNA is TGCGCCAGCAGAATACAGGGGAACACTGAAGCTTTCTTT. The V gene is TRBV5-1, the J gene TRBJ1-1; tentative D call: TRBD1 (6 bases). V shed 5 bases and J shed 1 base, with 9 bases lying between them. From germline, CDR1 is SGHRS and CDR2 YFSETQ. This CDR3 is built from 13 residues.

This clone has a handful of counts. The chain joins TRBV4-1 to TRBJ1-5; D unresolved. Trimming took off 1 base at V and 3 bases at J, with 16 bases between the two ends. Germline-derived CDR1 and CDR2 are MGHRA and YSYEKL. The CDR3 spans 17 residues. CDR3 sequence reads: CASSQGGLGRLNQPQHF. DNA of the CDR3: TGCGCCAGCAGCCAAGGCGGACTCGGACGGCTCAATCAGCCCCAGCATTTT.

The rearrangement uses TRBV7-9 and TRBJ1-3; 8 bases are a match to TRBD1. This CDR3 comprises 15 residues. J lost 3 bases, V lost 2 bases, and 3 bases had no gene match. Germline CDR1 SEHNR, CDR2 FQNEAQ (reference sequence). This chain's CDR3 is CASSLQGAHGNTIYF. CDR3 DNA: TGTGCCAGCAGCTTACAGGGGGCTCATGGAAACACCATATATTTT.

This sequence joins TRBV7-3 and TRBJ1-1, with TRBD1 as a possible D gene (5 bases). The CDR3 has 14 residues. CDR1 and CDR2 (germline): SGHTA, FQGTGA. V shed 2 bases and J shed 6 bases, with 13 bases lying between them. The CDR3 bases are TGTGCCAGCAGCTTAGCCAGGGAAGGCGCTGAAGCTTTCTTT. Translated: CASSLAREGAEAFF.

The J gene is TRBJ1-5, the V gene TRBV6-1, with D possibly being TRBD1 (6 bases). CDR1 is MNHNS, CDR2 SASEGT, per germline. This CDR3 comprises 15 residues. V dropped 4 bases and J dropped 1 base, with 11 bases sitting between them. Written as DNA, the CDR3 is TGTGCCAGCAGTGTCGGGGGCACAAGCAATCAGCCCCAGCATTTT. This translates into CASSVGGTSNQPQHF.

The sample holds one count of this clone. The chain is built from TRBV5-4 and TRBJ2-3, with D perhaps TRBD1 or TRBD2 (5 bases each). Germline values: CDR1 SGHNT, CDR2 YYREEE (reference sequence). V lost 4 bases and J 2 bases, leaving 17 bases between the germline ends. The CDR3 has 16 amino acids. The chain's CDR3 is CASSRLGVRATDTQYF. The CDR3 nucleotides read TGTGCCAGCAGCCGTCTGGGGGTAAGAGCCACAGATACGCAGTATTTT.

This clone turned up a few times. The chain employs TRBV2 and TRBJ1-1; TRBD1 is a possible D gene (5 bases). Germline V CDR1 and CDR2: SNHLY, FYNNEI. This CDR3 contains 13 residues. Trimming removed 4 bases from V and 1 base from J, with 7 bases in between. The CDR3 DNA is TGTGCCAGCAGTGGACAGTGGAACACTGAAGCTTTCTTT. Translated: CASSGQWNTEAFF.

The CDR3 loop reads CASSQDLMGREAFF. For the CDR3, the DNA is TGTGCCAGCAGCCAAGATTTAATGGGCAGGGAAGCTTTCTTT. The chain recombines TRBV4-2 with TRBJ1-1, with unresolved D. This CDR3 contains 14 residues. V was trimmed by 0 bases and J by 8 bases, leaving 13 bases between them. Germline V lookup: CDR1 LGHNA, CDR2 YNFKEQ.

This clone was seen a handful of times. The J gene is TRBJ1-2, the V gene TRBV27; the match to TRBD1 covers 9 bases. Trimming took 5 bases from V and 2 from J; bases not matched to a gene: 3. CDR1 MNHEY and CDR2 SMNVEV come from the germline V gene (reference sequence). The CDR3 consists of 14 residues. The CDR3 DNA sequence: TGTGCCAGCAGTGGGACAGGGAAGAACTATGGCTACACCTTC. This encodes CASSGTGKNYGYTF.

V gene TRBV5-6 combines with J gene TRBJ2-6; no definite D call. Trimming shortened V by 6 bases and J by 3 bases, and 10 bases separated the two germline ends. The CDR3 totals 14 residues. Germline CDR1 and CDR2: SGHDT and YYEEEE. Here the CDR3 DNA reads TGTGCCAGCACCCCTTCGGGTGGGGCCAACGTCCTGACTTTC. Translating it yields CASTPSGGANVLTF.

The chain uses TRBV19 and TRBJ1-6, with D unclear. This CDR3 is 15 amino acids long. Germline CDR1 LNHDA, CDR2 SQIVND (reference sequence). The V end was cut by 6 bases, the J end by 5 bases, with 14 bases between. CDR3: CASRWTVLNNSPLHF. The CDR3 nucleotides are TGTGCCAGTAGATGGACTGTTCTAAATAATTCACCCCTCCACTTT.

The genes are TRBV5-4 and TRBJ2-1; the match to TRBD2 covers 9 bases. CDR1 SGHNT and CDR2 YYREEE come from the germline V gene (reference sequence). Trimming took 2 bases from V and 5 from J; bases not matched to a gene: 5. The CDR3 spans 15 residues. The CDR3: CASSFPAGGNNEQFF. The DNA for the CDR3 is TGTGCCAGCAGCTTTCCAGCGGGGGGAAACAATGAGCAGTTCTTC.

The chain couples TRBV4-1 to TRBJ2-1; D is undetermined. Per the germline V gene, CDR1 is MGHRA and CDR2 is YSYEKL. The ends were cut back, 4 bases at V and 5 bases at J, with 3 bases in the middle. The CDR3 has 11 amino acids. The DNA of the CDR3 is TGCGCCAGCAGCCGAGACAATGAGCAGTTCTTC. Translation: CASSRDNEQFF.

The DNA for the CDR3 is TGCGCCAGCAGCCAAGTACCACGGCGACAGGTCGGCCGAAACACCATATATTTT. Translation gives CASSQVPRRQVGRNTIYF. The chain has TRBV4-3 and TRBJ1-3; possible D gene TRBD1, 6 bases. V shed 1 base and J shed 5 bases, with 21 bases lying between them. This CDR3 spans 18 amino acids. CDR1 is LGHNA, CDR2 YSLEER, per germline.

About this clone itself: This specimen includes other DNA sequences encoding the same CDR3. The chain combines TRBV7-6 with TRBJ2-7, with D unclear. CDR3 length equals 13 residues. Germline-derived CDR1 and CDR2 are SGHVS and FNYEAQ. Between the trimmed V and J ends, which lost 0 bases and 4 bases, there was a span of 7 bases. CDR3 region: CASSLASSYEQYF. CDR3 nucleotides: TGTGCCAGCAGCTTAGCGAGCAGTTACGAGCAGTACTTC.

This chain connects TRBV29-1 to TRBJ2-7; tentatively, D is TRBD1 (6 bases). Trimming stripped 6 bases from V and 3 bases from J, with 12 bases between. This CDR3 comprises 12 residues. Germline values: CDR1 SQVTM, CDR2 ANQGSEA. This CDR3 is CSVGRGFYEQYF. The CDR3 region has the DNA TGCAGCGTAGGCAGGGGATTCTACGAGCAGTACTTC.

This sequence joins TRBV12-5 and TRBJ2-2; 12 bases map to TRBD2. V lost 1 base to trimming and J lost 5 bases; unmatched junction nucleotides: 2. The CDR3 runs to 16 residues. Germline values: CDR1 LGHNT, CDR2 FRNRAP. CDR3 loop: CASGLGTSGVTGELFF. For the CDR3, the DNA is TGTGCTAGTGGTTTGGGGACTAGCGGGGTTACCGGGGAGCTGTTTTTT.

For the CDR3, the DNA is TGTGCCAGCAGCTACGGCGGCACGACTGGAAACACCATATATTTT. Its translation: CASSYGGTTGNTIYF. The chain is built from TRBV6-1 and TRBJ1-3; no firm D call. Trimming shortened V by 6 bases and J by 2 bases, and 14 bases separated the two germline ends. Germline CDR1 is MNHNS and CDR2 is SASEGT. The CDR3 sequence is 15 residues long.

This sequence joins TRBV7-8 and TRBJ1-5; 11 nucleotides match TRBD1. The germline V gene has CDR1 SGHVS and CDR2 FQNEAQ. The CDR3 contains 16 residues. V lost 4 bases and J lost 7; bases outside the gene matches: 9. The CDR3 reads CASSSERDRGGQPQHF. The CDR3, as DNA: TGTGCCAGCAGCTCGGAACGGGACAGGGGGGGACAGCCCCAGCATTTT. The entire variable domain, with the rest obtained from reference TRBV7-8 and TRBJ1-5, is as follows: GAGVSQSPRYKVAKRGQDVALRCDPISGHVSLFWYQQALGQGPEFLTYFQNEAQLDKSGLPSDRFFAERPEGSVSTLKIQRTQQEDSAVYLCASSSERDRGGQPQHFGDGTRLSIL.

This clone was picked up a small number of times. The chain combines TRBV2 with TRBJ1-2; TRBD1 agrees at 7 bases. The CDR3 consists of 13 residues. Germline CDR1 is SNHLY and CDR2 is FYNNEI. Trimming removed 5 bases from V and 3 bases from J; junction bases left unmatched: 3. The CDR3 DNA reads TGTGCCAGCAGTACCGGGACAGACTATGGCTACACCTTC. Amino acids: CASSTGTDYGYTF.

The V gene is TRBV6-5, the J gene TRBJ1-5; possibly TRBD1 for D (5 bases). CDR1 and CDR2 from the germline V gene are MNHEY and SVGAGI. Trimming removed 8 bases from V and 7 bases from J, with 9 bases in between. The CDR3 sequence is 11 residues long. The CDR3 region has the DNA TGTGCCAGCGGGAGGACACAGCCCCAGCATTTT. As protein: CASGRTQPQHF.

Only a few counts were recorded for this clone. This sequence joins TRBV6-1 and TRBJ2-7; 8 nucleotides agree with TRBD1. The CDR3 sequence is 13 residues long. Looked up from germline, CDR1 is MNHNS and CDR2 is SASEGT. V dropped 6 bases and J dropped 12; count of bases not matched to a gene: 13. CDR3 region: CASSDGTGGVSYF. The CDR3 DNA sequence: TGTGCCAGCAGCGACGGGACAGGAGGGGTGTCGTACTTC.

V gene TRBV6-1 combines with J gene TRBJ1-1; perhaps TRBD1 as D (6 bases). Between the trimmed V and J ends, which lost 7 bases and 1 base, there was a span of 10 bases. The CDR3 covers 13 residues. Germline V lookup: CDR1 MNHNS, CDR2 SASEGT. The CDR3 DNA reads TGTGCCAGCAATATCAGGGGGAACACTGAAGCTTTCTTT. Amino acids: CASNIRGNTEAFF.

CDR3 bases: TGTGCCATCAGCCCCGGACAGGGAATGAACACTGAAGCTTTCTTT. Translated: CAISPGQGMNTEAFF. The chain employs TRBV10-3 and TRBJ1-1; 8 bases are shared with TRBD1. The J segment lost 0 bases and the V segment lost 6 bases, leaving 6 bases of the junction unmatched. Germline V CDR1 and CDR2: ENHRY, SYGVKD. The CDR3 consists of 15 residues.